Below, 27 T cell receptor beta chains from the same sample are listed, as sequenced in a study of blood T cells in healthy people across ages. For the second PCR, which ran for roughly 6 to 12 cycles, a sample-barcoded 5' primer and a J-beta primer mix were used. TCRdb itself ran the 5' RACE reads through MiXCR, one entry per CDR3 protein. The sample shows about 620,000 distinct CDR3 sequences, around 52% of them seen only once. Source material: blood. The receptor set was obtained from a woman of 80 years or more in good health.

There are a few counts of this clonotype. The genes are TRBV20-1 and TRBJ1-1; 7 bases are a match to TRBD1. J gave up 1 base and V 3 bases, and 2 bases lay outside the gene matches. This CDR3 has 13 amino acids. Germline V lookup: CDR1 DFQATT, CDR2 SNEGSKA (reference sequence). Here the CDR3 reads CSARRGQNTEAFF. CDR3 DNA: TGCAGTGCTAGGAGGGGGCAGAACACTGAAGCTTTCTTT.

Ten or more counts support this clonotype. V is TRBV12-3 or TRBV12-4 and J is TRBJ2-1, with D tentatively TRBD1 (6 bases). CDR3 length: 11 amino acids. With 4 bases removed from V and 15 bases from J, the gap between germline ends came to 13 bases. The CDR3 DNA reads TGTGCCAGCAGTTCAGACAGGCTTCTGTTCTTC. As protein: CASSSDRLLFF.

In this sample, this clonotype turned up once. This may be a read error, as it is one base from a much larger clone. V gene TRBV12-3 or TRBV12-4 combines with J gene TRBJ2-1, with 8 bases fitting TRBD1. The J segment lost 12 bases and the V segment lost 5 bases, leaving 15 bases of the junction unmatched. CDR3 length: 15 residues. The CDR3: CASSDRGRFKGGQFF. As DNA, the CDR3 is TGTGCCAGCAGTGACAGGGGACGCTTTAAGGGTGGGCAGTTCTTC.

This clonotype has only a few counts. The J gene is TRBJ2-7, the V gene TRBV27; unclear D gene. The CDR3 runs 16 residues. Per germline, CDR1 MNHEY and CDR2 SMNVEV (reference sequence). Trimming pared 5 bases from V and 3 bases from J, leaving 20 bases between. CDR3 coding DNA: TGTGCCAGCAGTCCAGCAAACACAAATCTGATCTACGAGCAGTACTTC. Protein sequence: CASSPANTNLIYEQYF.

Turning to this clonotype: Given a much more abundant clone one base away, this may be a read error. The chain carries TRBV28 and TRBJ1-2, with D possibly being TRBD1 (6 bases). In germline, CDR1 is MDHEN, CDR2 SYDVKM. CDR3 length: 17 amino acids. Trimming cost V 10 bases and J 6 bases, with 30 bases left between them. CDR3 sequence reads: CAIPRVGGRLGDDGYTF. The CDR3 DNA reads TGTGCCATCCCTAGGGTGGGGGGCAGGTTAGGCGACGATGGCTACACCTTC.

V and J are TRBV3-1 and TRBJ1-2; D uncertain. The CDR3 has 15 amino acids. The V gene lost 1 base and the J gene lost 0 bases, with 9 bases spanning the gap. Germline CDR1 reads LGHDT; CDR2 reads YNNKEL (reference sequence). The CDR3 loop is CASSQVWGANYGYTF. CDR3 in DNA: TGTGCCAGCAGCCAAGTTTGGGGAGCTAACTATGGCTACACCTTC.

The V and J genes are TRBV9 and TRBJ2-5; a possible D gene is TRBD1 (6 bases). The DNA end favors TRBJ2-7, so the J call may be wrong. Germline V gene lookup returns CDR1 SGDLS and CDR2 YYNGEE. The length of the CDR3 is 14 residues. CDR3 nucleotides: TGTGCCAGCAGCGTAGAGTTAAGAGGGGGCGAGCAGTACTTC. Translated: CASSVELRGGEQYF.

This chain joins TRBV25-1 and TRBJ1-4, with 8 bases fitting TRBD1. Germline CDR1 is MGHDK and CDR2 is SYGVNS. This CDR3 has 14 amino acids. Trimming took 6 bases from V and 5 from J; bases not matched to a gene: 5. The CDR3 here is CASSCRDRNEKLFF. CDR3 sequence (DNA): TGTGCCAGCAGCTGCCGGGACAGGAATGAAAAACTGTTTTTT.

CDR3 amino acids: CASSQGGQANSGANVLTF. For the CDR3, the DNA is TGCGCCAGCAGCCAAGGGGGACAGGCTAACTCTGGGGCCAACGTCCTGACTTTC. This sequence joins TRBV4-1 and TRBJ2-6; 8 nucleotides agree with TRBD1. Losses at the gene ends were 1 base for V and 0 bases for J; bases not matched to a gene: 5. The CDR3 is made up of 18 amino acids. Germline values: CDR1 MGHRA, CDR2 YSYEKL.

In regard to this clonotype: A read error may produce the germline difference seen at one junction end. This rearrangement joins TRBV6-2 or TRBV6-3 to TRBJ2-1; 7 nucleotides align to TRBD1. The DNA end is more similar to TRBJ2-7, so the J call may be wrong. Germline lookup yields CDR1 MNHEY and CDR2 SVGEGT. CDR3 length equals 16 residues. The CDR3 sequence: CAGSPYRGRSYNEQYF. For the CDR3, the DNA is TGTGCCGGCAGTCCCTACAGGGGAAGATCCTACAATGAGCAGTACTTC.

The V call is TRBV5-1, the J call TRBJ1-1, with D unclear. This CDR3 contains 12 residues. V was clipped by 5 bases and J by 0 bases, with 5 bases between them. Germline V gives CDR1 SGHRS, CDR2 YFSETQ. CDR3 residues: CASRDVNTEAFF. The CDR3, as DNA: TGCGCCAGCAGGGACGTGAACACTGAAGCTTTCTTT.

This clonotype has a count of ten or more. The chain is built from TRBV20-1 and TRBJ1-5, with 9 bases aligning to TRBD1. The CDR3 is made up of 15 amino acids. With 2 bases clipped from V and 1 base from J, the junction kept 3 bases outside the gene matches. The germline V gene encodes CDR1 DFQATT and CDR2 SNEGSKA (reference sequence). DNA for the CDR3: TGCAGTGCTAGAACCGGGACAGGGAGCAATCAGCCCCAGCATTTT. Amino acids: CSARTGTGSNQPQHF.

The chain recombines TRBV12-5 with TRBJ1-2; perhaps TRBD1 as D (6 bases). The CDR3 is 16 residues long. Germline values: CDR1 LGHNT, CDR2 FRNRAP. V shed 6 bases and J shed 4 bases, with 21 bases lying between them. DNA of the CDR3: TGTGCTAGTGGCCCTCGACAGGAGAAATTTTCCTATGGCTACACCTTC. Protein product: CASGPRQEKFSYGYTF.

The chain has TRBV4-3 and TRBJ2-2; D possibly uses TRBD1 or TRBD2 (5 bases each). V lost 1 base and J 7 bases, leaving 19 bases between the germline ends. Germline V gene sequence: CDR1 LGHNA, CDR2 YSLEER. The CDR3 extends over 17 amino acids. CDR3 coding DNA: TGCGCCAGCAGCCAAGCCAGATCCGGGACGTTTGTCGGGGAGCTGTTTTTT. It specifies CASSQARSGTFVGELFF.

The rearrangement uses TRBV6-2 or TRBV6-3 and TRBJ1-5; 9 nucleotides line up with TRBD1. CDR1 MNHEY and CDR2 SVGEGT come from the germline V gene. The CDR3 loop spans 15 amino acids. Trimming took 5 bases from V and 5 from J; bases not matched to a gene: 7. As DNA, the CDR3 is TGTGCCAGCAGTCGGCCCGGGACAGGGCATCAGCCCCAGCATTTT. As protein: CASSRPGTGHQPQHF.

The sample holds many counts of this clonotype. The V and J genes are TRBV6-5 and TRBJ2-7; 10 nucleotides agree with TRBD2. Germline values: CDR1 MNHEY, CDR2 SVGAGI. This CDR3 has 15 residues. With V trimmed by 2 bases and J by 3 bases, 4 bases remained unmatched. For the CDR3, the DNA is TGTGCCAGCAGTTACGAGGCTAGCGGGGGCTACGAGCAGTACTTC. This codes for CASSYEASGGYEQYF.

The chain links TRBV2 to TRBJ2-3, with D uncertain. There are 14 residues in the CDR3. Germline values: CDR1 SNHLY, CDR2 FYNNEI. The germline V and J ends were trimmed by 6 bases and 2 bases, with 12 bases remaining between them. In DNA, the CDR3 is TGTGCCAGCAGGCAGTACATTCTCACAGATACGCAGTATTTT. Translated, it gives CASRQYILTDTQYF.

As to this clonotype: Being one base from a much bigger clone, this may be a read error. This chain uses TRBV12-3 or TRBV12-4 with TRBJ2-4; D assignment may be TRBD1 or TRBD2 (6 bases each). The germline V and J ends were trimmed by 3 bases and 7 bases, with 16 bases remaining between them. The CDR3 runs 15 residues. The CDR3: CASSFGSSGGNIQYF. The CDR3 DNA follows: TGTGCCAGCAGTTTCGGGTCTTCCGGGGGCAACATTCAGTACTTC.

Note on this clonotype: A much larger clone differs from this one at a single base, so this may be a read error. V usage is TRBV5-1 and J usage is TRBJ2-1; D may be TRBD2 (7 bases). This CDR3 has 14 amino acids. CDR1 SGHRS and CDR2 YFSETQ come from the germline V gene. CDR3 coding DNA: TGCGCCAGCAGTTTGGGGGGGACACGGCATGAGCAGTTCTTC. This sequence encodes CASSLGGTRHEQFF.

The chain carries TRBV7-9 and TRBJ1-5; tentatively, D is TRBD1 (6 bases). Trimming cost V 5 bases and J 7 bases, with 12 bases left between them. Germline V lookup: CDR1 SEHNR, CDR2 FQNEAQ (reference sequence). The CDR3 extends over 13 amino acids. This CDR3 reads CASSPTGIQPQHF. The CDR3 region has the DNA TGTGCCAGCAGCCCTACAGGGATCCAGCCCCAGCATTTT.

Ten or more counts support this clonotype. The chain recombines TRBV7-2 with TRBJ1-5; TRBD1 is a possible D gene (5 bases). The CDR3 spans 15 residues. V lost 2 bases, J lost 0 bases, and 8 bases lay in between. CDR1 is SGHTA, CDR2 FQGNSA, per germline. The CDR3 coding sequence is TGTGCCAGCAGCTTACGGGGGGATAGCAATCAGCCCCAGCATTTT. Translation gives CASSLRGDSNQPQHF.

This clonotype was recorded only once. The V call is TRBV7-3, the J call TRBJ1-1; D may be TRBD1 (5 bases). This CDR3 contains 12 residues. Trimming took 2 bases from V and 8 from J, leaving 9 bases between them. Germline lookup yields CDR1 SGHTA and CDR2 FQGTGA. The CDR3 is CASSLGGYEAFF. The CDR3 region has the DNA TGTGCCAGCAGCTTAGGGGGGTACGAAGCTTTCTTT.

This clonotype turned up a few times. This rearrangement joins TRBV2 to TRBJ2-2; D is uncertain. The CDR3 consists of 12 residues. CDR1 and CDR2 (germline): SNHLY, FYNNEI. V gave up 10 bases and J gave up 16 bases, with 22 bases separating them. The CDR3 loop reads CATSLGGPPGFF. CDR3 sequence (DNA): TGTGCCACCTCCCTTGGTGGCCCACCAGGGTTTTTT.

The chain employs TRBV12-3 or TRBV12-4 and TRBJ1-2; TRBD1 is a possible D gene (5 bases). The V and J ends lost 6 bases and 8 bases respectively, with 19 bases between them. CDR3 length: 14 amino acids. Here the CDR3 DNA reads TGTGCCAGCAGCACGGGCCGGGGGTCTTGGGGCTACACCTTC. Protein: CASSTGRGSWGYTF.

The table lists this clonotype with a few counts. The chain uses TRBV29-1 and TRBJ1-1; the D gene is possibly TRBD1 (5 bases). Trimming shortened V by 3 bases and J by 12 bases, and 14 bases separated the two germline ends. The CDR3 totals 11 residues. Germline V gene sequence: CDR1 SQVTM, CDR2 ANQGSEA. CDR3 sequence (DNA): TGCAGCGTTGATGGCGGGGGGTTACCTTTCTTT. Its protein is CSVDGGGLPFF. Full variable domain (rest looked up from reference TRBV29-1 and TRBJ1-1): SAVISQKPSRDICQRGTSLTIQCQVDSQVTMMFWYRQQPGQSLTLIATANQGSEATYESGFVIDKFPISRPNLTFSTLTVSNMSPEDSSIYLCSVDGGGLPFFGQGTRLTVV.

The chain combines TRBV20-1 with TRBJ1-5, with 7 bases aligning to TRBD1. Germline V gene data show CDR1 as DFQATT and CDR2 as SNEGSKA (reference sequence). The CDR3 contains 14 residues. Trimming at V came to 4 bases and at J to 3 bases, leaving 6 bases not matched to a gene. The CDR3 bases are TGCAGTGCTACCCGGGACAGAAACAATCAGCCCCAGCATTTT. This gives the protein CSATRDRNNQPQHF.

A note on this clonotype: A much larger clone is a single base away; this may be a read error. The chain is built from TRBV5-5 and TRBJ2-7; 9 bases align to TRBD2. Germline V gene sequence: CDR1 SGHKS, CDR2 YYEKEE (reference sequence). V lost 2 bases and J lost 7; bases outside the gene matches: 13. CDR3 size: 16 residues. The CDR3 sequence is CASSLQPAGGYNEQYF. As DNA, the CDR3 is TGTGCCAGCAGCTTACAACCAGCGGGGGGTTACAATGAGCAGTACTTC.